A selection of T cell receptor beta chains follows, all from one sample in a study of long-term antiretroviral therapy in people with HIV. The repertoire was sequenced with immunoSEQ multiplex PCR; TCRdb's copy has only in-frame clones and lacks some. The top ten clones hold about 5.2% of a sample with some 24,000 clones, roughly 80% of them seen once. The source material was unsorted PBMCs, sampled 4.4 years after starting antiretroviral therapy. The receptors stem from a young man with HIV. The CDR3 runs from the conserved cysteine through the conserved F or W. A D gene is named only where the DNA matches it firmly. Only some rows state a clone size, as once, few, many or a class for expanded clones.

J | size | D | V | length | DNA | CDR3
TRBJ2-7 | - | TRBD1 | TRBV7-9 | 15 | TGTGCCAGCACGGATCGGGACAGGGCGTTGTACGAGCAGTACTTC | CASTDRDRALYEQYF
TRBJ1-4 | - | - | TRBV5-6 | 14 | TGTGCCAGCAGCTTGTGGGGATCTAATGAAAAACTGTTTTTT | CASSLWGSNEKLFF
TRBJ2-1 | - | - | TRBV4-1 | 17 | TGCGCCAGCAGCCATCTGCCGTTTCCCCCCTCCTACAATGAGCAGTTCTTC | CASSHLPFPPSYNEQFF
TRBJ2-3 | - | TRBD1 | TRBV6-5 | 15 | TGTGCCAGCAGTACACGGACAGGGGACACAGATACGCAGTATTTT | CASSTRTGDTDTQYF
TRBJ2-7 | - | - | TRBV28 | 13 | TGTGCCAGCAGTTTTCAGGGGTCCTACGAGCAGTACTTC | CASSFQGSYEQYF
TRBJ1-1 | - | - | TRBV7-9 | 13 | TGTGCCAGCAGCTTATCAGGGCGGCCTGAAGCTTTCTTT | CASSLSGRPEAFF
TRBJ1-2 | - | - | TRBV18 | 12 | TGTGCCAGCTCACTCAAGGGAGATGGCTACACCTTC | CASSLKGDGYTF
TRBJ2-3 | - | - | TRBV10-2 | 14 | TGCGCCAGCAGTCGTGCTCTTAGCACAGATACGCAGTATTTT | CASSRALSTDTQYF
TRBJ2-5 | - | - | TRBV7-9 | 13 | TGTGCCAGCAGGGGTTGGGGTCGGGAGACCCAGTACTTC | CASRGWGRETQYF
TRBJ1-4 | - | - | TRBV2 | 16 | TGTGCCAGCAGTTGGGGTTGGGAGGGAACTAATGAAAAACTGTTTTTT | CASSWGWEGTNEKLFF
TRBJ1-5 | once | - | TRBV4-1 | 16 | TGCGCCAGCAGGCAAACCCTTACAGCTTACAATCAGCCCCAGCATTTT | CASRQTLTAYNQPQHF
TRBJ2-7 | - | TRBD1 | TRBV5-6 | 18 | TGTGCCAGCAGCCCGACCGGGGACAGGGGCGGAATTCACGACGAGCAGTACTTC | CASSPTGDRGGIHDEQYF
TRBJ2-7 | - | - | TRBV7-6 | 14 | TGTGCCAGCAGCGAGGGGCGGGGTTCGGACGAGCAGTACTTC | CASSEGRGSDEQYF
TRBJ1-4 | - | TRBD1 | TRBV28 | 17 | TGTGCCAGCAGTCCCCAGGGGACAGGGGGAGTTAATGAAAAACTGTTTTTT | CASSPQGTGGVNEKLFF
TRBJ2-1 | - | - | TRBV9 | 15 | TGTGCCAGCAGCGTAGAGGCCGGGGCCTACAATGAGCAGTTCTTC | CASSVEAGAYNEQFF
TRBJ1-5 | - | - | TRBV18 | 19 | TGTGCCAGCTCGCCCCAGATCTTACCGGGGAAGAGGGACAATCAGCCCCAGCATTTT | CASSPQILPGKRDNQPQHF
TRBJ2-7 | - | - | TRBV5-6 | 12 | TGTGCCAGCAGCCCAGAGGGCTACGAGCAGTACTTC | CASSPEGYEQYF
TRBJ1-6 | few | - | TRBV29-1 | 13 | TGCAGCGTTGAAGTAGGAGGTAATTCACCCCTCCACTTT | CSVEVGGNSPLHF
TRBJ1-2 | - | TRBD1 | TRBV7-2 | 14 | TGTGCCAGCAGCTTAGTAGGCAGGGGGGATGGCTACACCTTC | CASSLVGRGDGYTF
TRBJ2-1 | - | - | TRBV19 | 16 | TGTGCCAGTAGTACCGTGGGGCTCCGGATTAGTGGTGAGCAGTTCTTC | CASSTVGLRISGEQFF
TRBJ2-7 | - | TRBD1 | TRBV4-1 | 17 | TGCGCCAGCAGCCAAGATTTACCAATCAGGGGGAACTACGAGCAGTACTTC | CASSQDLPIRGNYEQYF
TRBJ1-4 | - | TRBD1 | TRBV5-1 | 16 | TGCGCCAGCAGCTTGGGGGACAGGGGGTCTAATGAAAAACTGTTTTTT | CASSLGDRGSNEKLFF
TRBJ2-7 | - | TRBD1 | TRBV11-1 | 16 | TGTGCCAGCAGCTTAGTCGGGACAGGGTACGATCCCGAGCAGTACTTC | CASSLVGTGYDPEQYF
TRBJ2-1 | few | TRBD2 | TRBV6-5 | 15 | TGTGCCAGCAGTTATGGGACTAGCGCTCGGGGTGAGCAGTTCTTC | CASSYGTSARGEQFF
TRBJ1-2 | - | - | TRBV9 | 15 | TGTGCCAGCAGCGCCTCCGGGTCCTGGGGCTATGGCTACACCTTC | CASSASGSWGYGYTF
TRBJ1-2 | - | - | TRBV7-2 | 16 | TGTGCCAGCAGCTCCAACCAGGGACCGATTAACTATGGCTACACCTTC | CASSSNQGPINYGYTF
TRBJ2-1 | - | - | TRBV7-2 | 15 | TGTGCCAGCAGCTTAACTAGGAACGCCTACAATGAGCAGTTCTTC | CASSLTRNAYNEQFF
TRBJ1-4 | - | - | TRBV4-1 | 15 | TGCGCCAGCAGCCCTTGGGAGGTGGAAGGTGAAAAACTGTTTTTT | CASSPWEVEGEKLFF